These 11 T cell receptor beta chains share one sample of origin, sequenced in a study of cytomegalovirus exposure and HLA in healthy donors listed by TCRdb under 2017. The method was the immunoSEQ multiplex PCR assay. A mixture of 60 forward primers for TCR Vbeta segments and 13 reverse primers for TCR Jbeta segments was used in the multiplex PCR. This immuneACCESS table, as held by TCRdb, lists in-frame sequences with V and J called but not all clones. Of the missing ones, under half trace to an unresolved V gene in checked studies; the others have no known cause. The sample includes 80,000 to 100,000 clones, with 55% to 65% observed a single time. The ten largest make up 15% of the sample. Sequenced sample: PBMCs. Receptors originate from a woman between 35 and 50 years old in good health and CMV-seropositive.

V and J are TRBV28 and TRBJ1-2; 8 bases line up with TRBD1. Germline assignment: CDR1 MDHEN and CDR2 SYDVKM. J was trimmed by 4 bases and V by 4 bases; bases with no gene match: 14. The CDR3 is made up of 17 amino acids. CDR3 DNA sequence: TGTGCCAGCAGTTCGTATCGCTATAGGGACAGGCCCTATGGCTACACCTTC. Residues: CASSSYRYRDRPYGYTF.

V and J are TRBV6-5 and TRBJ1-1, with TRBD1 matching 8 bases. Germline assignment: CDR1 MNHEY and CDR2 SVGAGI. The CDR3 extends over 16 amino acids. V lost 0 bases and J lost 1; bases outside the gene matches: 4. DNA of the CDR3: TGTGCCAGCAGTTACTCCAGGGGGCATACGAACACTGAAGCTTTCTTT. It is translated as CASSYSRGHTNTEAFF.

V gene TRBV11-2 combines with J gene TRBJ2-5; 10 nucleotides line up with TRBD1. Germline V gene lookup returns CDR1 SGHAT and CDR2 FQNNGV. This CDR3 region has 16 residues. V gave up 3 bases and J gave up 5 bases; unmatched junction bases: 9. For the CDR3, the DNA is TGTGCCAGCAGCTTGGGCTTTGGGACAGGGGTCGAGACCCAGTACTTC. Translated, it gives CASSLGFGTGVETQYF. Looking up the rest from reference TRBV11-2 and TRBJ2-5 gives the full variable domain: EAGVAQSPRYKIIEKRQSVAFWCNPISGHATLYWYQQILGQGPKLLIQFQNNGVVDDSQLPKDRFSAERLKGVDSTLKIQPAKLEDSAVYLCASSLGFGTGVETQYFGPGTRLLVL.

J is TRBJ1-5 and V is TRBV28, with 12 positions matching TRBD1. Germline V gives CDR1 MDHEN, CDR2 SYDVKM. This CDR3 is 17 amino acids long. The ends lost 4 bases at V and 1 base at J; junction bases unmatched: 5. In nucleotides, the CDR3 is TGTGCCAGCAGTTCGGGACAGGGGGCGCGGAGCAATCAGCCCCAGCATTTT. It codes for CASSSGQGARSNQPQHF.

This clone was counted between two and nine times. J is TRBJ1-2 and V is TRBV6-5; 7 positions match TRBD1. CDR3 length: 15 amino acids. Germline V gives CDR1 MNHEY, CDR2 SVGAGI. V trimming: 6 bases; J trimming: 8 bases; junction bases outside the gene matches: 15. CDR3 in amino acids: CASRREGGGAEGYTF. DNA of the CDR3: TGTGCCAGCAGGCGGGAGGGAGGGGGCGCGGAGGGCTACACCTTC.

This clone was found a few times. The rearrangement links TRBV5-1 to TRBJ2-2; perhaps TRBD2 as D (5 bases). Trimming removed 0 bases at V and 8 bases at J, with 17 bases between. The CDR3 has 16 amino acids. The germline gives CDR1 SGHRS, CDR2 YFSETQ. The CDR3 nucleotides read TGCGCCAGCAGCTTGGTTCTAGCTCCATATCCGGGGGAGCTGTTTTTT. This encodes CASSLVLAPYPGELFF. Based on the CDR3 plus reference TRBV5-1 and TRBJ2-2, the full variable domain is KAGVTQTPRYLIKTRGQQVTLSCSPISGHRSVSWYQQTPGQGLQFLFEYFSETQRNKGNFPGRFSGRQFSNSRSEMNVSTLELGDSALYLCASSLVLAPYPGELFFGEGSRLTVL.

Details on this clone: Germline is not matched at one junction end, which may reflect a read error. The chain has TRBV6-5 and TRBJ1-2; D call uncertain. CDR3 size: 14 residues. The germline CDR1 and CDR2 sequences are MNHEY and SVGAGI. CDR3 residues: CAGSYSGRENGYTF. CDR3 DNA: TGTGCCGGCAGTTACTCGGGGAGGGAAAATGGCTACACCTTC.

V is TRBV7-9 and J is TRBJ1-2; D gene ambiguous. CDR1 is SEHNR, CDR2 FQNEAQ, per germline (reference sequence). This CDR3 spans 12 amino acids. V was cut by 0 bases and J by 4 bases, with 3 bases left in between. This CDR3 is CASSLASYGYTF. The CDR3 DNA follows: TGTGCCAGCAGCTTAGCCAGCTATGGCTACACCTTC.

The rearrangement links TRBV2 to TRBJ2-1; 7 bases align to TRBD2. Germline CDR1 reads SNHLY; CDR2 reads FYNNEI. This CDR3 has 14 residues. V lost 7 bases to trimming and J lost 11 bases; unmatched junction nucleotides: 14. This CDR3 reads CASIPGTTHDQQFF. The CDR3, as DNA: TGTGCCAGCATTCCCGGGACTACACACGATCAGCAGTTCTTC.

The CDR3 bases are TGTGCCAGCAGCTTCGGGGTAGCAGGCGAGCAGTTCTTC. Encoded protein: CASSFGVAGEQFF. The chain links TRBV7-9 to TRBJ2-1; a weak D match, TRBD2 (5 bases). The CDR3 covers 13 residues. Deletions cut 3 bases from V and 10 bases from J, with 13 bases between. CDR1 is SEHNR, CDR2 FQNEAQ, per germline (reference sequence).

The chain links TRBV19 to TRBJ2-5, with 11 bases aligning to TRBD2. This CDR3 is built from 13 residues. Per the germline V gene, CDR1 is LNHDA and CDR2 is SQIVND (reference sequence). The chain's CDR3 is CAKGIAGGETQYF. The CDR3 DNA sequence: TGTGCTAAAGGGATAGCGGGGGGGGAGACCCAGTACTTC.